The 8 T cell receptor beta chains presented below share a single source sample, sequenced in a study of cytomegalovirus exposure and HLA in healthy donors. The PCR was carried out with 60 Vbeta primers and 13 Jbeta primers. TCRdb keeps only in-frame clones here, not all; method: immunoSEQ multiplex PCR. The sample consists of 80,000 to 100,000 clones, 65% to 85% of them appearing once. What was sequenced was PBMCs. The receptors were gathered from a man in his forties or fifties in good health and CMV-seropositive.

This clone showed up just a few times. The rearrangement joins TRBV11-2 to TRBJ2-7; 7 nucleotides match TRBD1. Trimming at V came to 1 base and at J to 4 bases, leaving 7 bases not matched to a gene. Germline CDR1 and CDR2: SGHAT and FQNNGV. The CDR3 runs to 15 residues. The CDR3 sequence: CASSLGVRGSYEQYF. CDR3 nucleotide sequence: TGTGCCAGCAGCTTAGGAGTCAGGGGGTCATACGAGCAGTACTTC. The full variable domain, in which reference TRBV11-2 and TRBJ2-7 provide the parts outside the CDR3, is EAGVAQSPRYKIIEKRQSVAFWCNPISGHATLYWYQQILGQGPKLLIQFQNNGVVDDSQLPKDRFSAERLKGVDSTLKIQPAKLEDSAVYLCASSLGVRGSYEQYFGPGTRLTVT.

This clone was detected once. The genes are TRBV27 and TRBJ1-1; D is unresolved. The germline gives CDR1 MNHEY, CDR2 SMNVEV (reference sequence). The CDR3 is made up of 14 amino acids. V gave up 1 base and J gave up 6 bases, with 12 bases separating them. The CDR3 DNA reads TGTGCCAGCAGTTTATATCCCCCCCGGTCTGAAGCTTTCTTT. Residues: CASSLYPPRSEAFF.

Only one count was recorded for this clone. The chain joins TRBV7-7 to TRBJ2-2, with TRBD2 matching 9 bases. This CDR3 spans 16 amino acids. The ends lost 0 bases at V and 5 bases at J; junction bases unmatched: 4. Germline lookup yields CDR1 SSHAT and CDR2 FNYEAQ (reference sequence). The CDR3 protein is CASSLASGRDTGELFF. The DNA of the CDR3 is TGTGCCAGCAGCTTAGCTAGCGGGAGAGATACCGGGGAGCTGTTTTTT.

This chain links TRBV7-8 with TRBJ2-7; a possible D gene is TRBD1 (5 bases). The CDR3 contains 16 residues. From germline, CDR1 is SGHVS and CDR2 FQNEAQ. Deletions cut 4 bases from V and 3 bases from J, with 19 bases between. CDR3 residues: CASSWIVQGLLYEQYF. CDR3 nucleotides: TGTGCCAGCAGCTGGATCGTCCAGGGTCTCCTCTACGAGCAGTACTTC.

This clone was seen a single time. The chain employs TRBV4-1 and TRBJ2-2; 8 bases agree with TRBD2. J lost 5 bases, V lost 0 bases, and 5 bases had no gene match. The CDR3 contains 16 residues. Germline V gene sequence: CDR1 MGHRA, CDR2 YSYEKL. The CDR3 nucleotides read TGCGCCAGCAGCCAAGATCTCGGGGGGGCAACCGGGGAGCTGTTTTTT. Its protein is CASSQDLGGATGELFF.

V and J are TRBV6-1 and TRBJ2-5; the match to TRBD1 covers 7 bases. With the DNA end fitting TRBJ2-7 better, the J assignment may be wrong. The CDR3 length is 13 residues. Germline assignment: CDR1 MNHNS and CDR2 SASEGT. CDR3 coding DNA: TGTGCCAGCAGTGATAACAGGGGATACGAGCAGTACTTC. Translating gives CASSDNRGYEQYF.

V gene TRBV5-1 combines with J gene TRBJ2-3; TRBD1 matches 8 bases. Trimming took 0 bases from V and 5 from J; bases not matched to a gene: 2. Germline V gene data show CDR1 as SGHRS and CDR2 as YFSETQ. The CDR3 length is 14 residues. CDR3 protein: CASSLGQGQDTQYF. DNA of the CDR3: TGCGCCAGCAGCTTGGGACAGGGGCAAGATACGCAGTATTTT.

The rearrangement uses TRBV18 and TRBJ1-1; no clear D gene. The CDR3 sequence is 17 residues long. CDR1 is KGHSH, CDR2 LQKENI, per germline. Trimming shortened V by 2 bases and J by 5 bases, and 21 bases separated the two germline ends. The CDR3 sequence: CASSPDPHSVIQTEAFF. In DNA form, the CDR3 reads TGTGCCAGCTCACCAGATCCGCATTCGGTGATTCAAACTGAAGCTTTCTTT.